This TCR beta chain was captured in a study of monozygotic twins with cystic fibrosis. The CDR3 has 15 residues. Germline V gives CDR1 SGHRS, CDR2 YFSETQ. Between the trimmed V and J ends, which lost 0 bases and 7 bases, there was a span of 11 bases. Repertoires were generated with immunoSEQ multiplex PCR, while TCRdb's copy carries only in-frame clones and drops some. The table records just over 35,000 clones, about 89% of them present only once. The TCR originated in a boy aged 2 to 9 with cystic fibrosis. Material: blood. The rearrangement links TRBV5-1 to TRBJ1-6; D is ambiguous. The CDR3 loop reads CASSLAPDGNSPLHF. As DNA, the CDR3 is TGCGCCAGCAGCTTGGCTCCCGACGGGAATTCACCCCTCCACTTT.